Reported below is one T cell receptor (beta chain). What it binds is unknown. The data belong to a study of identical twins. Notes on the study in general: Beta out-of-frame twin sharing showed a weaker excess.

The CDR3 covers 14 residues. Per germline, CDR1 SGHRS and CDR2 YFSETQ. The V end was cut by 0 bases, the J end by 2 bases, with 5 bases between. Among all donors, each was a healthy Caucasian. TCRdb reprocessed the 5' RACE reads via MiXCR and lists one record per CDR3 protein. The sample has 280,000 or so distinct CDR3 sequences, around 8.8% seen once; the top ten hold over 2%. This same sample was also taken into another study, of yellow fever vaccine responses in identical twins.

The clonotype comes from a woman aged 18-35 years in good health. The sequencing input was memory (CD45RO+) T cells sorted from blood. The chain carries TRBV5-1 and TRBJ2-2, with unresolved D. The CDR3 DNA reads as TGCGCCAGCAGCTTGGTAGACAACACCGGGGAGCTGTTTTTT. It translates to CASSLVDNTGELFF.